This TCR beta chain was observed in a study of blood T cell repertoires in COVID-19. Study information: The analysed material was cDNA or gDNA that came from T cells, B-cell-depleted T cells, or PBMCs.

The CDR3 spans 16 residues. The germline V gene encodes CDR1 LGHNA and CDR2 YSLEER. V was shortened by 0 bases and J by 5 bases, with 16 bases between the two germline ends. TCRdb's copy holds only in-frame clones and misses some; the assay was immunoSEQ multiplex PCR. The top ten hold roughly 1.9% of the sample, which has approximately 150,000 clones, around 90% seen once. The sequence was collected from a man aged 50 to 59 who had recovered from COVID-19. The genes are TRBV4-3 and TRBJ2-5; D possibly corresponds to TRBD2 (6 bases). The sequencing input was peripheral blood. Here the CDR3 reads CASSQDLGAGWETQYF. In nucleotides, the CDR3 is TGCGCCAGCAGCCAAGATCTCGGCGCGGGGTGGGAGACCCAGTACTTC.